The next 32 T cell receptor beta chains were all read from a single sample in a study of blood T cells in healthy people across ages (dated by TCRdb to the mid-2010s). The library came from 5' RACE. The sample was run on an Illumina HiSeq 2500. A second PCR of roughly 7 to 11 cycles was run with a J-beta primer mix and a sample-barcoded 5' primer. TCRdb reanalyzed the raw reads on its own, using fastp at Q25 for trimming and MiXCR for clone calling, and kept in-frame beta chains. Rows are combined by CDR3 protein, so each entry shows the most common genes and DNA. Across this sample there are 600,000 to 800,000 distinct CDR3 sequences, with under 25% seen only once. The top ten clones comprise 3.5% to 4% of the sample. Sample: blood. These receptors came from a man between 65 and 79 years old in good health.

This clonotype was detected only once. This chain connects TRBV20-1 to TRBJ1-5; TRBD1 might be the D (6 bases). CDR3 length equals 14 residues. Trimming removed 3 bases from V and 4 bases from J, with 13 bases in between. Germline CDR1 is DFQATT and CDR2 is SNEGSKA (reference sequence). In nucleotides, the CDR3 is TGCAGTGCTAGCACAGGGAAGGGGAATCAGCCCCAGCATTTT. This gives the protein CSASTGKGNQPQHF.

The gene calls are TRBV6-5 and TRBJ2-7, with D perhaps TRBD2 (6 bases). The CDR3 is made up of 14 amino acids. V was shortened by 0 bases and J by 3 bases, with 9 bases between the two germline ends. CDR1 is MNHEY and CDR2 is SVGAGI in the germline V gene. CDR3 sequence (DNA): TGTGCCAGCAGTTACTCGGGGGGACGCTACGAGCAGTACTTC. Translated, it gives CASSYSGGRYEQYF.

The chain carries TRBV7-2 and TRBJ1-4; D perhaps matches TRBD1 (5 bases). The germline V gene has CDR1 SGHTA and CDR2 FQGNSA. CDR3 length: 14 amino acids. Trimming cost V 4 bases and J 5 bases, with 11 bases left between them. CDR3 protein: CASSSGTYNEKLFF. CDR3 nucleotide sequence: TGTGCCAGCAGCTCCGGGACTTACAATGAAAAACTGTTTTTT.

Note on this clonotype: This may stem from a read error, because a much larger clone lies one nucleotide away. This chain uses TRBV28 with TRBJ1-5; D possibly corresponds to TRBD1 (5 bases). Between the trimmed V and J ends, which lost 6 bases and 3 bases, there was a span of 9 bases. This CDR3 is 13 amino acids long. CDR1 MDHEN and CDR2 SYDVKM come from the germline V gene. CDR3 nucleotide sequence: TGTGCCAGCAGACCGGGACCCAATCAGCCCCAGCATTTT. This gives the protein CASRPGPNQPQHF. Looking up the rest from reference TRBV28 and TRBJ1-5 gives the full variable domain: DVKVTQSSRYLVKRTGEKVFLECVQDMDHENMFWYRQDPGLGLRLIYFSYDVKMKEKGDIPEGYSVSREKKERFSLILESASTNQTSMYLCASRPGPNQPQHFGDGTRLSIL.

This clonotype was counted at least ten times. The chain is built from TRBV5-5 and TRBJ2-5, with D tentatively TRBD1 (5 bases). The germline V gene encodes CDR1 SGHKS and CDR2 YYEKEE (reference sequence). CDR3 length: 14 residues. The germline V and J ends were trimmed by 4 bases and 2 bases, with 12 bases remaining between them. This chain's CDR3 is CASSLGGQQETQYF. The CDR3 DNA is TGTGCCAGCAGCCTCGGCGGACAACAAGAGACCCAGTACTTC.

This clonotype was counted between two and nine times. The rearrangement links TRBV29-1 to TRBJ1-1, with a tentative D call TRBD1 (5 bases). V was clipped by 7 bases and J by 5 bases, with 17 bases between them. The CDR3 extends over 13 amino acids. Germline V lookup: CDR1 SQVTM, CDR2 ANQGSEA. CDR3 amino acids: CSGIRGLRTEAFF. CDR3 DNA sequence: TGCAGCGGTATTAGGGGTCTGAGGACTGAAGCTTTCTTT.

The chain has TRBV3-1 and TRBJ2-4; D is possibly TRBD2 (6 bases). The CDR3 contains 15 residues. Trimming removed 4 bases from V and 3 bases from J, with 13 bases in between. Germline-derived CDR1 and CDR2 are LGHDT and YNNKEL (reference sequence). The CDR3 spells CASSPAGTGKNIQYF. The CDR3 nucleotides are TGTGCCAGCAGCCCAGCAGGGACTGGCAAAAACATTCAGTACTTC.

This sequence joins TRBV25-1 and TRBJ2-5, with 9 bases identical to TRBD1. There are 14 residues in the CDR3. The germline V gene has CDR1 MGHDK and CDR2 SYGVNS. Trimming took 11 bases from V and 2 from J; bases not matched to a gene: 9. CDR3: CAAGDRVLQETQYF. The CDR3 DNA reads TGTGCCGCGGGGGACAGGGTCCTTCAAGAGACCCAGTACTTC.

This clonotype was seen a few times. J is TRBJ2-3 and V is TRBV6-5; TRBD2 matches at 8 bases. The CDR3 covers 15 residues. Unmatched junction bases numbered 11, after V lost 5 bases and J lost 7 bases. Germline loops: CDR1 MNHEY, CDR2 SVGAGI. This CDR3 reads CASSPPGSGKHTQYF. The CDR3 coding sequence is TGTGCCAGCAGTCCCCCGGGTAGCGGGAAACATACGCAGTATTTT.

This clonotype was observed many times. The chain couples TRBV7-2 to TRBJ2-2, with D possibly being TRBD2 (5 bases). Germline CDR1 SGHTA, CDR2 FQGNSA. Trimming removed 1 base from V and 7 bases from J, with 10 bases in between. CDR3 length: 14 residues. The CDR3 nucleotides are TGTGCCAGCAGCTTAGATCGGAGGAACGGGGAGCTGTTTTTT. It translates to CASSLDRRNGELFF.

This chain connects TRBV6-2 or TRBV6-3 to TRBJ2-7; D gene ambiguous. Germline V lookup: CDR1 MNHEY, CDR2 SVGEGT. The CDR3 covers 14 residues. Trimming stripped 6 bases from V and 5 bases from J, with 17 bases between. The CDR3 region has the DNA TGTGCCAGCAGCCTCAGACCCACGCTGGACGAGCAGTACTTC. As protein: CASSLRPTLDEQYF.

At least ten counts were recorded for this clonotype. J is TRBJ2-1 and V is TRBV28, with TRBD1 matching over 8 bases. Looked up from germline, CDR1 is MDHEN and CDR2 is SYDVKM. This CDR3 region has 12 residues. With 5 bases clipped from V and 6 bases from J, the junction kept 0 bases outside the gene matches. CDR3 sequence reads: CASSTGGNEQFF. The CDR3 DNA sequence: TGTGCCAGCAGTACAGGGGGCAATGAGCAGTTCTTC. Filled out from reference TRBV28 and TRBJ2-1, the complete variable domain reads DVKVTQSSRYLVKRTGEKVFLECVQDMDHENMFWYRQDPGLGLRLIYFSYDVKMKEKGDIPEGYSVSREKKERFSLILESASTNQTSMYLCASSTGGNEQFFGPGTRLTVL.

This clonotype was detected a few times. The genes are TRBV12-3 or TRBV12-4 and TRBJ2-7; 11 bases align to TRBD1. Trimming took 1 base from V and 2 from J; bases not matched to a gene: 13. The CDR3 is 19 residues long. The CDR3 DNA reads TGTGCCAGCAGTTTAGTTGGGTCGCAGGGGACAGGGGGAACCTACGAGCAGTACTTC. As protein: CASSLVGSQGTGGTYEQYF.

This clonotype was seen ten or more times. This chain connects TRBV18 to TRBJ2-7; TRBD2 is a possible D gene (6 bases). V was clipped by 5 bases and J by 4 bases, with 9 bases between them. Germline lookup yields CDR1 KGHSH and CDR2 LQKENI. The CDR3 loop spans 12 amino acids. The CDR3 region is CASSTGTYEQYF. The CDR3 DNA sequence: TGTGCCAGCTCAACCGGGACTTACGAGCAGTACTTC.

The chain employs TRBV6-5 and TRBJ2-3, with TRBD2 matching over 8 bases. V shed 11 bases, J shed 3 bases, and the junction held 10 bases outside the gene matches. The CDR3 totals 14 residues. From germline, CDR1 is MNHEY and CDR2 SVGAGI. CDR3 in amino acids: CAVGRAGSTDTQYF. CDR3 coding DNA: TGTGCCGTCGGGAGGGCAGGGAGTACAGATACGCAGTATTTT.

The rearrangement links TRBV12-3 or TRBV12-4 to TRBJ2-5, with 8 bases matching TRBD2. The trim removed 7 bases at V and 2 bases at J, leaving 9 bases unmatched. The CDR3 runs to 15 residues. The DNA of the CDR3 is TGTGCCAGCACACCCTACATAGCGGGGCAAGAGACCCAGTACTTC. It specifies CASTPYIAGQETQYF.

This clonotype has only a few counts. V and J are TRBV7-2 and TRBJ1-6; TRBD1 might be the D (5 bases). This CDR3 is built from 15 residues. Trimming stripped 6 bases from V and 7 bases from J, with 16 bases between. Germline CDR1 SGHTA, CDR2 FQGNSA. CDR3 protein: CASRPPGGWNSPLHF. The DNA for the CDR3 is TGTGCCAGCAGGCCGCCCGGGGGATGGAATTCACCCCTCCACTTT.

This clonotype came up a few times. The CDR3 region is CASSLGTAYGYTF. CDR3 DNA sequence: TGTGCCAGCAGCTTAGGGACAGCCTATGGCTACACCTTC. The chain couples TRBV11-2 to TRBJ1-2; a weak D match, TRBD1 (6 bases). Germline V gives CDR1 SGHAT, CDR2 FQNNGV. This CDR3 spans 13 amino acids. V lost 1 base, J lost 4 bases, and 7 bases lay in between.

The CDR3 sequence: CAGATSGAQETQYF. CDR3 nucleotides: TGTGCCGGGGCGACTAGCGGGGCCCAAGAGACCCAGTACTTC. The gene calls are TRBV6-6 and TRBJ2-5; 11 bases fit TRBD2. CDR3 length: 14 amino acids. Trimming cost V 11 bases and J 1 base; bases outside gene matches: 6. Looked up from germline, CDR1 is MNHNY and CDR2 is SVGAGI (reference sequence).

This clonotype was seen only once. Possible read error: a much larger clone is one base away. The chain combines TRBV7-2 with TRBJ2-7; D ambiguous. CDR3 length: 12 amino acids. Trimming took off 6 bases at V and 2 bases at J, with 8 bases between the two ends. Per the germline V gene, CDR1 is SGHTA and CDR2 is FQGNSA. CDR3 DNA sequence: TGTGCCAGCAGTGTCACCCCCTACGAGCAGTACTTC. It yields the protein CASSVTPYEQYF. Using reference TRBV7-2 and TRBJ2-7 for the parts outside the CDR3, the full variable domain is GAGVSQSPSNKVTEKGKDVELRCDPISGHTALYWYRQSLGQGLEFLIYFQGNSAPDKSGLPSDRFSAERTGGSVSTLTIQRTQQEDSAVYLCASSVTPYEQYFGPGTRLTVT.

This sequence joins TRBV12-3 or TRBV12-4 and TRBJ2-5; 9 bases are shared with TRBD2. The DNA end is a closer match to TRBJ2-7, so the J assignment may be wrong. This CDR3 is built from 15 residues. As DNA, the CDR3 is TGTGCCAGCAGTTTAATGGGCGGGAGGGCCTACGAGCAGTACTTC. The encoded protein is CASSLMGGRAYEQYF.

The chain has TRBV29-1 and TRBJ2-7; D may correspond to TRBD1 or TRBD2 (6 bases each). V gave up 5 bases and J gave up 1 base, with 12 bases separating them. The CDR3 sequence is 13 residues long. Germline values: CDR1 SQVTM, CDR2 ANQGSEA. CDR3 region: CSVNRGLSYEQYF. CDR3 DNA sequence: TGCAGCGTTAACCGGGGGCTATCCTACGAGCAGTACTTC.

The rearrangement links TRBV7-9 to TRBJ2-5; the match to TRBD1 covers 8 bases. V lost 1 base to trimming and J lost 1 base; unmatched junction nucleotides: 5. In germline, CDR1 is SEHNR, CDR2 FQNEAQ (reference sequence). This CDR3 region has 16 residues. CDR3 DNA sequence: TGTGCCAGCAGCTTAGTTTGGGACAGGCGCCAAGAGACCCAGTACTTC. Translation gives CASSLVWDRRQETQYF. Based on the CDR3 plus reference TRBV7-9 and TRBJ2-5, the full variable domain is DTGVSQNPRHKITKRGQNVTFRCDPISEHNRLYWYRQTLGQGPEFLTYFQNEAQLEKSRLLSDRFSAERPKGSFSTLEIQRTEQGDSAMYLCASSLVWDRRQETQYFGPGTRLLVL.

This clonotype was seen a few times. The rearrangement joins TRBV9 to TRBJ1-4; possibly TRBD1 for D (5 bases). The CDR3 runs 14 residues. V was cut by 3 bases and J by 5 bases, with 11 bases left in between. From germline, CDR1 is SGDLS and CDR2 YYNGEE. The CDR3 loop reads CASSAGTGNEKLFF. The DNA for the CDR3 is TGTGCCAGCAGCGCCGGGACTGGGAATGAAAAACTGTTTTTT.

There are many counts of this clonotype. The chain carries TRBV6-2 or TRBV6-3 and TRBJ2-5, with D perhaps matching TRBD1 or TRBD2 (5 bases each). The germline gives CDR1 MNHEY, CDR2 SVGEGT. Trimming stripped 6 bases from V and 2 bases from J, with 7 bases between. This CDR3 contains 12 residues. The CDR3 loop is CASRRGQETQYF. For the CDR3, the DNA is TGTGCCAGCAGGAGGGGACAAGAGACCCAGTACTTC.

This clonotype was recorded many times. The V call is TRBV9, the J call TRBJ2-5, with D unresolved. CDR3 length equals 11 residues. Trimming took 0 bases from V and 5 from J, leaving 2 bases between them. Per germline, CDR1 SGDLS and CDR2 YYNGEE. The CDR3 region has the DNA TGTGCCAGCAGCGTAGCTGAGACCCAGTACTTC. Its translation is CASSVAETQYF.

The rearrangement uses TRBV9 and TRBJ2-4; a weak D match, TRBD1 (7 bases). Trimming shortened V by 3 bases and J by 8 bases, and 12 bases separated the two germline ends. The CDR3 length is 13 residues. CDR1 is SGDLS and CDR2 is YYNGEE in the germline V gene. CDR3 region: CASSGDREDIQYF. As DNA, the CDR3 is TGTGCCAGCAGCGGCGACAGGGAGGACATTCAGTACTTC. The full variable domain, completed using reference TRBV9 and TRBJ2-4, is DSGVTQTPKHLITATGQRVTLRCSPRSGDLSVYWYQQSLDQGLQFLIQYYNGEERAKGNILERFSAQQFPDLHSELNLSSLELGDSALYFCASSGDREDIQYFGAGTRLSVL.

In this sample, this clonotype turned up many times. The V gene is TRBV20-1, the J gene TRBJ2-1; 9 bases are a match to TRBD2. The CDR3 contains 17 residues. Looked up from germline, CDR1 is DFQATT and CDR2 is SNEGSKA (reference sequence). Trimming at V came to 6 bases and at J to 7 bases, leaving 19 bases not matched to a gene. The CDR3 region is CSAPWGAASGIRNEQFF. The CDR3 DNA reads TGCAGTGCCCCTTGGGGGGCGGCTAGCGGGATTCGGAATGAGCAGTTCTTC.

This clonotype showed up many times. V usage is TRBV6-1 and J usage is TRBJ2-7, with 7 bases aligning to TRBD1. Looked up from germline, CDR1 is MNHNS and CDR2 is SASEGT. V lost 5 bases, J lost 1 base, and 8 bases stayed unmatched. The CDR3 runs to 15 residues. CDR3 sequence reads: CASSTPGTESYEQYF. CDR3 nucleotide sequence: TGTGCCAGCAGTACCCCCGGGACAGAGTCCTACGAGCAGTACTTC.

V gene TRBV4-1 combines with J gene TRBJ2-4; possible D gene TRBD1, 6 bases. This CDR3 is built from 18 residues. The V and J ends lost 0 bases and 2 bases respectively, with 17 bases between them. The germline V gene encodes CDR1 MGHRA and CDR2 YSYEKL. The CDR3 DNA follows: TGCGCCAGCAGCCAAGATGGGGGCAGGGGCTCGTCCAAAAACATTCAGTACTTC. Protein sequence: CASSQDGGRGSSKNIQYF.

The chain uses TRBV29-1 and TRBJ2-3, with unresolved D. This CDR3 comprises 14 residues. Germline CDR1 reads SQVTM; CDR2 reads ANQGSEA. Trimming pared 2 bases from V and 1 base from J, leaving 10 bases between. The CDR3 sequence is CSVELVQGTDTQYF. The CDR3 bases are TGCAGCGTTGAACTTGTCCAGGGCACAGATACGCAGTATTTT.

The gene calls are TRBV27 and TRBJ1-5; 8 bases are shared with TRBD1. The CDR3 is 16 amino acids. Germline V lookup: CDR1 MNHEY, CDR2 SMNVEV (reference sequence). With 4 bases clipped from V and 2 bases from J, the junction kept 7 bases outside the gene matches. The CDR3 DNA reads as TGTGCCAGCAGTTCAAGGACAGGGACGGGCAATCAGCCCCAGCATTTT. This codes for CASSSRTGTGNQPQHF.